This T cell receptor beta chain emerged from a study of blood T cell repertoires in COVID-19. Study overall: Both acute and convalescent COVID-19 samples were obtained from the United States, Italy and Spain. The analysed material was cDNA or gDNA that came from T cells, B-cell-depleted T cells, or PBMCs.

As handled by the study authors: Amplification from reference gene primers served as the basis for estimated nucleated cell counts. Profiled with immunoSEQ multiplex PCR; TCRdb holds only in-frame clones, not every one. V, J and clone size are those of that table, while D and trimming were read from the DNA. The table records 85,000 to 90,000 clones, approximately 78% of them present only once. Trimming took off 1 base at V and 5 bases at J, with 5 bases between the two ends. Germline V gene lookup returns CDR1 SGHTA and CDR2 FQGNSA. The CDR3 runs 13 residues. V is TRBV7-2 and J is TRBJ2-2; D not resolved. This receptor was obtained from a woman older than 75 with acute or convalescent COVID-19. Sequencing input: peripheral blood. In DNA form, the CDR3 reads TGTGCCAGCAGCTTAGTTTCAACCGGGGAGCTGTTTTTT. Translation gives CASSLVSTGELFF.